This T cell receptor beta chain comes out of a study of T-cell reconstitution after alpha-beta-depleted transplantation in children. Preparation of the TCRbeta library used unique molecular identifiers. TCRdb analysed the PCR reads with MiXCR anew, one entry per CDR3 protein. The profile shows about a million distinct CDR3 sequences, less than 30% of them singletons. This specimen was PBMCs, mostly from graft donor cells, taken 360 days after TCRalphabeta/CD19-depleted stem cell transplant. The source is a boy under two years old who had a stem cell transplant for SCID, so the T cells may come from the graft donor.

The CDR3 spells CAISDPTRQGLPAEAFF. The CDR3 DNA follows: TGTGCCATCAGTGACCCCACCCGACAGGGACTCCCCGCTGAAGCTTTCTTT. The rearrangement links TRBV10-3 to TRBJ1-1; 7 bases line up with TRBD1. Losses at the gene ends were 3 bases for V and 6 bases for J; bases not matched to a gene: 16. CDR3 length equals 17 residues. The germline V gene encodes CDR1 ENHRY and CDR2 SYGVKD.